One sample yielded the 14 T cell receptor beta chains listed below, sequenced in a study of T cell repertoires in cytomegalovirus infection. Their specific antigens are unknown. TCRdb itself ran the reads through MiXCR, one entry per CDR3 protein. Of approximately 910,000 distinct CDR3 sequences listed, 31% are singletons. The sample in question was cultured CD8+ T cells from PBMCs, obtained from culture after CMV antigen stimulation. These receptors all come from a human donor in good health (CMV status not recorded). Some clones in this sample may be carry-over from other donors' samples.

This clonotype appeared a few times. The chain combines TRBV6-6 with TRBJ2-3, with 14 nucleotides matching TRBD2. J was trimmed by 4 bases and V by 6 bases; bases with no gene match: 12. The CDR3 is made up of 18 amino acids. CDR1 is MNHNY, CDR2 SVGAGI, per germline (reference sequence). Written as DNA, the CDR3 is TGTGCCAGCAGCCACTTGGGACTAGCGGGGGCCCGCCCAGATACGCAGTATTTT. Protein product: CASSHLGLAGARPDTQYF.

The chain has TRBV10-3 and TRBJ1-2; D is undetermined. V was pared by 11 bases and J by 2 bases, with 9 bases between. The CDR3 runs to 11 residues. Per the germline V gene, CDR1 is ENHRY and CDR2 is SYGVKD. The CDR3 DNA follows: TGTGCCTTCGGGCCGAACTATGGCTACACCTTC. Amino acid sequence: CAFGPNYGYTF.

This clonotype appeared a few times. The CDR3 region has the DNA TGTGCCAGCAGCTCACAGGAACCTCCGAACACCGGGGAGCTGTTTTTT. It encodes CASSSQEPPNTGELFF. The chain combines TRBV7-9 with TRBJ2-2; a possible D gene is TRBD1 (5 bases). CDR3 size: 16 residues. Trimming stripped 4 bases from V and 0 bases from J, with 12 bases between. Germline V CDR1 and CDR2: SEHNR, FQNEAQ (reference sequence).

The J gene is TRBJ1-5, the V gene TRBV5-1; the match to TRBD1 covers 9 bases. V trimming: 4 bases; J trimming: 4 bases; junction bases outside the gene matches: 6. The CDR3 contains 15 residues. The germline CDR1 and CDR2 sequences are SGHRS and YFSETQ. The CDR3 DNA reads TGCGCCAGCAGCCTGACAGGGGGGCCGAATCAGCCCCAGCATTTT. Translating it yields CASSLTGGPNQPQHF.

This clonotype was seen more than once but under ten times. J is TRBJ2-1 and V is TRBV19; TRBD1 matches at 9 bases. Germline CDR1 and CDR2: LNHDA and SQIVND (reference sequence). V trimming: 1 base; J trimming: 0 bases; junction bases outside the gene matches: 4. This CDR3 spans 17 amino acids. The CDR3 DNA sequence: TGTGCCAGTAGTATAGCTGGGACAGGGAGCTCCTACAATGAGCAGTTCTTC. This codes for CASSIAGTGSSYNEQFF.

Only a few counts were recorded for this clonotype. The chain joins TRBV19 to TRBJ2-1; 9 bases map to TRBD1. The CDR3 contains 16 residues. V shed 6 bases, J shed 1 base, and the junction held 7 bases outside the gene matches. CDR1 and CDR2 from the germline V gene are LNHDA and SQIVND (reference sequence). CDR3 in amino acids: CASRSGTGSSYNEQFF. DNA for the CDR3: TGTGCCAGTAGATCCGGGACAGGGAGTTCCTACAATGAGCAGTTCTTC.

This chain uses TRBV9 with TRBJ2-4; 8 bases are shared with TRBD2. The CDR3 has 14 amino acids. Germline values: CDR1 SGDLS, CDR2 YYNGEE. Germline trimming cut 3 bases from V and 5 bases from J; bases unmatched to any gene: 4. The CDR3 region has the DNA TGTGCCAGCAGCGGTCTAGCGGGCGAAAACATTCAGTACTTC. It yields the protein CASSGLAGENIQYF. The entire variable domain, with the rest obtained from reference TRBV9 and TRBJ2-4, is as follows: DSGVTQTPKHLITATGQRVTLRCSPRSGDLSVYWYQQSLDQGLQFLIQYYNGEERAKGNILERFSAQQFPDLHSELNLSSLELGDSALYFCASSGLAGENIQYFGAGTRLSVL.

This clonotype occurred a few times. The chain carries TRBV7-9 and TRBJ2-3; no reliable D call. Germline V gives CDR1 SEHNR, CDR2 FQNEAQ (reference sequence). V lost 5 bases and J lost 0, with 9 bases in between. The CDR3 spans 14 residues. The CDR3 is CASSPPTSTDTQYF. The CDR3 DNA is TGTGCCAGCAGCCCACCTACTAGCACAGATACGCAGTATTTT.

V is TRBV9 and J is TRBJ2-2; no clear D. The CDR3 has 16 residues. The germline V gene has CDR1 SGDLS and CDR2 YYNGEE. With 3 bases removed from V and 6 bases from J, the gap between germline ends came to 18 bases. CDR3 coding DNA: TGTGCCAGCAGCGCAGTGGGCCCTCTGGGATCCGGGGAGCTGTTTTTT. Its translation: CASSAVGPLGSGELFF. The full variable domain, completed using reference TRBV9 and TRBJ2-2, is DSGVTQTPKHLITATGQRVTLRCSPRSGDLSVYWYQQSLDQGLQFLIQYYNGEERAKGNILERFSAQQFPDLHSELNLSSLELGDSALYFCASSAVGPLGSGELFFGEGSRLTVL.

The chain carries TRBV20-1 and TRBJ2-3; tentative D call: TRBD1 (5 bases). CDR3 length: 15 residues. Germline lookup yields CDR1 DFQATT and CDR2 SNEGSKA (reference sequence). Trimming cost V 5 bases and J 2 bases, with 17 bases left between them. The CDR3 region has the DNA TGCAGTGCTTGGGGCAAGGGGTCTTACACAGATACGCAGTATTTT. It encodes CSAWGKGSYTDTQYF.

This clonotype was counted ten times or more. The chain combines TRBV12-3 or TRBV12-4 with TRBJ1-3; 8 bases match TRBD1. V lost 3 bases, J lost 0 bases, and 7 bases stayed unmatched. The CDR3 runs 17 residues. The CDR3 loop reads CASSLGTGPSSGNTIYF. CDR3 DNA: TGTGCCAGCAGTTTGGGGACAGGTCCTAGCTCTGGAAACACCATATATTTT.

V and J are TRBV13 and TRBJ1-1; 7 positions match TRBD1. The CDR3 consists of 16 residues. Germline CDR1 and CDR2: PRHDT and FYEKMQ (reference sequence). V lost 5 bases and J lost 2; bases outside the gene matches: 11. The DNA for the CDR3 is TGTGCCAGCAGCCGACAGGGATGGACGGAAAACACTGAAGCTTTCTTT. Translation: CASSRQGWTENTEAFF.

In this sample, this clonotype turned up many times. The genes are TRBV6-5 and TRBJ1-1, with D possibly matching TRBD1 (5 bases). The CDR3 length is 14 residues. CDR1 is MNHEY and CDR2 is SVGAGI in the germline V gene. The V and J ends lost 2 bases and 4 bases respectively, with 11 bases between them. The CDR3 loop reads CASSYDWGSTEAFF. The CDR3 nucleotides are TGTGCCAGCAGTTACGATTGGGGGTCCACTGAAGCTTTCTTT.

This clonotype appeared many times. The V gene is TRBV6-1, the J gene TRBJ2-2, with D perhaps TRBD1 (6 bases). V was cut by 7 bases and J by 0 bases, with 12 bases left in between. The CDR3 contains 15 residues. In germline, CDR1 is MNHNS, CDR2 SASEGT. The CDR3 reads CASTDRPTNTGELFF. The CDR3 DNA follows: TGTGCCAGCACCGACAGGCCCACGAACACCGGGGAGCTGTTTTTT.